The 2 T cell receptor beta chains below all came from one sample that was sequenced in a study of chemoradiotherapy in HPV16-positive cancers. The data were produced by immunoSEQ multiplex PCR, yet TCRdb's version contains in-frame clones alone and is incomplete. The data show about 22,000 clones, approximately 73% seen once. The sample was gathered from a patient who underwent chemoradiotherapy. All receptors come from a human donor with HPV-associated anogenital cancer.

This chain connects TRBV2 to TRBJ2-4; D might be TRBD1 (6 bases). CDR1 and CDR2 from the germline V gene are SNHLY and FYNNEI. Trimming cost V 2 bases and J 9 bases, with 11 bases left between them. This CDR3 is 13 amino acids long. The CDR3 nucleotides read TGTGCCAGCAGTGAAAGGCAGGGGATCATTCAGTACTTC. Its protein product is CASSERQGIIQYF.

This clone was detected only a few times. The CDR3 coding sequence is TGCAGTGCTAGGACAGGGAATGGCTACACCTTC. This codes for CSARTGNGYTF. The genes are TRBV20-1 and TRBJ1-2, with 7 positions matching TRBD1. Germline assignment: CDR1 DFQATT and CDR2 SNEGSKA (reference sequence). The CDR3 runs to 11 residues. Unmatched junction bases numbered 1, after V lost 3 bases and J lost 6 bases.